Here is one T cell receptor (beta chain) with its context. The CDR3 has 14 residues. Trimming stripped 6 bases from V and 0 bases from J, with 9 bases between. Germline CDR1 is SNHLY and CDR2 is FYNNEI. The sample comes from a study of blood T cell repertoires in COVID-19. Looking at the study overall: Sample material is recorded as cDNA or gDNA derived from T cells, B-cell-depleted T cells, or PBMCs.

Authors' analysis steps: Estimates of nucleated cell counts were drawn from the amplification of reference gene primers. TCRdb keeps only in-frame clones here, not all; method: immunoSEQ multiplex PCR. Clonal size and the V and J genes are those of that table, whereas D and trimming came from the DNA. The table includes some 670,000 clones, 80% to 90% detected once. V gene TRBV2 combines with J gene TRBJ2-1; D is possibly TRBD1 (5 bases). The source material was peripheral blood. This clonotype was sampled from a woman aged 18-29 years with acute or convalescent COVID-19. The CDR3 is CASRRGSSYNEQFF. CDR3 bases: TGTGCCAGCAGAAGGGGTAGCTCCTACAATGAGCAGTTCTTC.